This T cell receptor beta chain was recovered during a study of cytomegalovirus exposure and HLA in healthy donors. Healthy people donating bone marrow made up the donors. Comment on this clone: Distinct nucleotide sequences in the sample also encode this CDR3.

The V and J ends lost 0 bases and 2 bases respectively, with 9 bases between them. From germline, CDR1 is MNHNY and CDR2 SVGAGI (reference sequence). CDR3 length equals 15 residues. PCR amplification relied on 60 Vbeta primers (plus 13 Jbeta primers). The table came from immunoSEQ multiplex PCR; TCRdb's copy has only in-frame clones and leaves some out. The sample carries about 180,000 clones, over 65% recorded once. The chain couples TRBV6-6 to TRBJ2-3, with D possibly being TRBD2 (5 bases). The receptor's source is a man aged 55 to 69 in good health and CMV-seronegative. What was sequenced was PBMCs. CDR3 loop: CASSYSQRPTDTQYF. The CDR3 DNA is TGTGCCAGCAGTTACTCCCAGCGGCCCACAGATACGCAGTATTTT.